Shown below are 9 T cell receptor beta chains from a single sample sequenced in a study of technical replicates of blood from several donors. Data came from immunoSEQ multiplex PCR; TCRdb stores just in-frame clones and leaves some out. The data show some 80,000 clones, around nine tenths seen once. Input material: T cells isolated from PBMCs. These receptors all stem from a human donor in good health.

V is TRBV7-2 and J is TRBJ2-7, with 14 bases lining up with TRBD2. CDR1 and CDR2 (germline): SGHTA, FQGNSA. The CDR3 loop spans 15 amino acids. Trimming cost V 5 bases and J 2 bases; bases outside gene matches: 2. This chain's CDR3 is CASSAGLAGAYEQYF. DNA of the CDR3: TGTGCCAGCAGCGCGGGACTAGCGGGAGCCTACGAGCAGTACTTC.

The chain couples TRBV7-9 to TRBJ2-5; TRBD2 agrees at 11 bases. After removal of 5 bases from V and 2 bases from J, the junction contained 10 bases not matched to a gene. Germline-derived CDR1 and CDR2 are SEHNR and FQNEAQ (reference sequence). The CDR3 loop spans 17 amino acids. CDR3 nucleotides: TGTGCCAGCAGCCAATTTCCACTAGCGGGAGTACAAGAGACCCAGTACTTC. This gives the protein CASSQFPLAGVQETQYF.

This chain's CDR3 is CASSLDLLTGHGYTF. In DNA form, the CDR3 reads TGTGCCAGCAGCTTAGATCTGCTAACAGGGCATGGCTACACCTTC. The J gene is TRBJ1-2, the V gene TRBV7-9, with D tentatively TRBD1 (6 bases). V shed 1 base and J shed 6 bases, with 15 bases lying between them. The CDR3 totals 15 residues. CDR1 is SEHNR, CDR2 FQNEAQ, per germline (reference sequence).

This chain links TRBV4-3 with TRBJ2-1, with D perhaps TRBD2 (6 bases). The CDR3 is 15 amino acids. Germline CDR1 is LGHNA and CDR2 is YSLEER. Trimming pared 5 bases from V and 1 base from J, leaving 12 bases between. The CDR3, as DNA: TGCGCCAGCAGCGACGGGAGAGCGTCCTACAATGAGCAGTTCTTC. Its protein product is CASSDGRASYNEQFF.

The CDR3 DNA is TGCGCCAGCAGCTTGATGGCAGCGAGCTCCTACAATGAGCAGTTCTTC. This sequence encodes CASSLMAASSYNEQFF. The chain carries TRBV5-1 and TRBJ2-1, with D hard to call. CDR3 length equals 16 residues. Deletions cut 1 base from V and 0 bases from J, with 11 bases between. Germline V gene sequence: CDR1 SGHRS, CDR2 YFSETQ.

This sequence joins TRBV4-3 and TRBJ2-1, with D possibly TRBD1 on 6 matching bases. There are 15 residues in the CDR3. V dropped 2 bases and J dropped 2 bases, with 10 bases sitting between them. Looked up from germline, CDR1 is LGHNA and CDR2 is YSLEER. CDR3 region: CASSQRGITYNEQFF. For the CDR3, the DNA is TGCGCCAGCAGCCAAAGGGGGATTACCTACAATGAGCAGTTCTTC.

The CDR3, as DNA: TGTGCCAGCAGCTTAGACGGCTCAGGTCGAAACACCATATATTTT. It translates to CASSLDGSGRNTIYF. The rearrangement links TRBV7-6 to TRBJ1-3; D gene uncertain. Germline V gives CDR1 SGHVS, CDR2 FNYEAQ. Trimming pared 1 base from V and 5 bases from J, leaving 12 bases between. The CDR3 totals 15 residues.

This chain connects TRBV6-4 to TRBJ1-3, with D hard to call. Germline CDR1 MRHNA, CDR2 SNTAGT. V lost 4 bases, J lost 8 bases, and 9 bases lay in between. The CDR3 sequence is 12 residues long. The CDR3 nucleotides read TGTGCCAGCAGTGTTTTTTTATACACCATATATTTT. Protein product: CASSVFLYTIYF.

The V and J genes are TRBV7-8 and TRBJ2-1; D gene uncertain. Germline CDR1 reads SGHVS; CDR2 reads FQNEAQ. Trimming cost V 4 bases and J 6 bases, with 7 bases left between them. This CDR3 region has 12 residues. CDR3 bases: TGTGCCAGCAGCTCAGAAAGCAATGAGCAGTTCTTC. Translated: CASSSESNEQFF. Complete variable domain (other parts from reference TRBV7-8 and TRBJ2-1): GAGVSQSPRYKVAKRGQDVALRCDPISGHVSLFWYQQALGQGPEFLTYFQNEAQLDKSGLPSDRFFAERPEGSVSTLKIQRTQQEDSAVYLCASSSESNEQFFGPGTRLTVL.